This T cell receptor beta chain originates from a study of cytomegalovirus exposure and HLA in healthy donors. The PCR made use of 60 Vbeta and 13 Jbeta primers. Only in-frame clones appear in the TCRdb table, and some are missing; sequencing was by immunoSEQ multiplex PCR. The sample records approximately 280,000 clones, just over 85% being singletons. The germline CDR1 and CDR2 sequences are ENHRY and SYGVKD. Trimming removed 6 bases from V and 8 bases from J; junction bases left unmatched: 15. The CDR3 consists of 17 residues. Specimen: PBMCs. The TCR was taken from a man aged 35 to 55 in good health and CMV-seropositive. The chain couples TRBV10-3 to TRBJ2-1; 11 bases match TRBD2. The CDR3 DNA sequence: TGTGCCATCAGAGAGGGGGGGCTAGCGGGAGGAAAATATGAGCAGTTCTTC. This encodes CAIREGGLAGGKYEQFF.